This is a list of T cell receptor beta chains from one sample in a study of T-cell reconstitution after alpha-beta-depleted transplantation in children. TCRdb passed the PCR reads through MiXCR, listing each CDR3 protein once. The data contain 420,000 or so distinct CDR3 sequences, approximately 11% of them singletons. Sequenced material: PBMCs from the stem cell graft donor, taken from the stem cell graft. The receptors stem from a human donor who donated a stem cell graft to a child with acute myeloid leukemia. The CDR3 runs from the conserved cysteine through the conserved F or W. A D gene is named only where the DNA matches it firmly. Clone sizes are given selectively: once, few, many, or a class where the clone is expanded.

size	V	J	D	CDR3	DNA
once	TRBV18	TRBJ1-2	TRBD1	CASSPETGGRGYTF	TGTGCCAGCTCACCAGAGACAGGGGGTCGTGGCTACACCTTC
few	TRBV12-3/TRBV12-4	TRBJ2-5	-	CASSFEPGRRETQYF	TGTGCCAGCAGTTTTGAACCGGGGAGGAGAGAGACCCAGTACTTC
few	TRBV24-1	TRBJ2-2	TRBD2	CATSAASEAGGTNTGELFF	TGTGCCACCAGTGCTGCAAGCGAAGCGGGGGGGACGAACACCGGGGAGCTGTTTTTT
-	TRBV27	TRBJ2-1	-	CASANPGGSYNEQFF	TGTGCCAGCGCTAACCCAGGAGGGAGTTACAATGAGCAGTTCTTC
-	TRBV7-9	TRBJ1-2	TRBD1	CASSGQGSGYTF	TGTGCCAGCAGCGGACAGGGGAGTGGCTACACCTTC
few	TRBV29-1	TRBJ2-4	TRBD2	CSVEWGSGGKNIQYF	TGCAGCGTTGAATGGGGTAGCGGGGGGAAAAACATTCAGTACTTC
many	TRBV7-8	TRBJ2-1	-	CASSLVGRVEQFF	TGTGCCAGCAGCTTAGTAGGGCGAGTTGAGCAGTTCTTC
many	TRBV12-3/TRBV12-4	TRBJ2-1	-	CASSLGLGYNEQFF	TGTGCCAGCAGTTTAGGTTTGGGGTACAATGAGCAGTTCTTC
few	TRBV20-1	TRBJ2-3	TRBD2	CSARGLANTDTQYF	TGCAGTGCTAGAGGACTAGCGAACACAGATACGCAGTATTTT
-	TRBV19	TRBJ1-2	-	CAIADRRYYGYTF	TGTGCCATCGCAGATCGGAGGTACTATGGCTACACCTTC
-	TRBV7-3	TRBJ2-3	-	CASSLIFTDTQYF	TGTGCCAGCAGCTTAATCTTCACGGATACGCAGTATTTT
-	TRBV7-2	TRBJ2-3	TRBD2	CASSLAASGADTQYF	TGTGCCAGCAGCTTAGCCGCTAGCGGGGCAGATACGCAGTATTTT
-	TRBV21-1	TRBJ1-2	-	CASSTAGPNYGYTF	TGTGCCAGCAGCACCGCGGGGCCCAACTATGGCTACACCTTC
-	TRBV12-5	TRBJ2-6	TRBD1	CASGRDRGVFFSGANVTF	TGTGCTAGTGGCCGCGACAGGGGGGTTTTCTTTTCTGGGGCCAACGTCACTTTC
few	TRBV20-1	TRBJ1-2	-	CSAISYYGYTF	TGCAGTGCTATCAGTTACTATGGCTACACCTTC
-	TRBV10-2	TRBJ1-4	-	CASSESGEKLFF	TGCGCCAGCAGTGAGTCGGGGGAAAAACTGTTTTTT
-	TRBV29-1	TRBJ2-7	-	CSVESYSGSGSYEQYF	TGCAGCGTTGAAAGTTACAGCGGGTCAGGCTCCTACGAGCAGTACTTC
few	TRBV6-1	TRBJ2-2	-	CASKKRGGALTGELFF	TGTGCCAGTAAAAAGAGGGGGGGCGCTCTCACCGGGGAGCTGTTTTTT
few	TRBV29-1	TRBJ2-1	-	CSGGRNEQFF	TGCAGCGGCGGCCGCAATGAGCAGTTCTTC
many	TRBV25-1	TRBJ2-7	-	CASRDGGGQYF	TGTGCCAGCAGAGACGGTGGTGGGCAGTACTTC
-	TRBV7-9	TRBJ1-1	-	CASSSQSGNTEAFF	TGTGCCAGCAGCTCACAATCCGGGAACACTGAAGCTTTCTTT
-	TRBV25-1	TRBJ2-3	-	CASSETTDTQYF	TGTGCCAGCAGTGAGACAACAGATACGCAGTATTTT
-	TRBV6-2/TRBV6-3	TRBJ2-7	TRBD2	CASSNLAEGISYEQYF	TGTGCCAGCAGTAACCTAGCGGAGGGAATATCCTACGAGCAGTACTTC
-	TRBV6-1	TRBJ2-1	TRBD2	CASSRTSDAYNEQFF	TGTGCCTCCTCAAGGACTAGTGATGCGTACAATGAGCAGTTCTTC
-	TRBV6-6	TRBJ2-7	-	CASSSDYSYEQYF	TGTGCCAGCAGCTCGGACTACTCATACGAGCAGTACTTC
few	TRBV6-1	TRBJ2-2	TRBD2	CAGSGGALTGELFF	TGTGCCGGGAGCGGGGGGGCCCTCACCGGGGAGCTGTTTTTT
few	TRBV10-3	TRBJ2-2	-	CAIRQGPNTGELFF	TGTGCCATCAGACAGGGTCCGAACACCGGGGAGCTGTTTTTT
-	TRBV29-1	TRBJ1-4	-	CSAELTVGDEKLFF	TGCAGCGCAGAACTGACAGTTGGAGATGAAAAACTGTTTTTT
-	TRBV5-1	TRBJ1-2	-	CASSLAVGGADGYTF	TGCGCCAGCAGCTTGGCGGTTGGGGGGGCGGATGGCTACACCTTC